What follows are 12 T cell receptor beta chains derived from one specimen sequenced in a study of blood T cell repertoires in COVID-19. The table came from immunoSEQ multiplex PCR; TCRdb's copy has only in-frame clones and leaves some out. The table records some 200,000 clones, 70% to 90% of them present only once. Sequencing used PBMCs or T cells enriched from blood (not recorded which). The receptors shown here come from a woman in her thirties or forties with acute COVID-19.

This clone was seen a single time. This CDR3 is CAWKSTSGGVRTGELFF. The CDR3 coding sequence is TGTGCCTGGAAATCTACTAGCGGGGGGGTAAGGACCGGGGAGCTGTTTTTT. The gene calls are TRBV30 and TRBJ2-2, with TRBD2 matching 13 bases. The V and J ends lost 4 bases and 5 bases, in that order; junction bases with no gene match: 10. The CDR3 consists of 17 residues. In germline, CDR1 is GTSNPN, CDR2 SVGIG (reference sequence).

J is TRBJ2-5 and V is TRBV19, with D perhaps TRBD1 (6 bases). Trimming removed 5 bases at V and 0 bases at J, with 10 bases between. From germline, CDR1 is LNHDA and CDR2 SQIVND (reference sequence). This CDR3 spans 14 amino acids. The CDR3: CASSPGQYQETQYF. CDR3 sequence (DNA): TGTGCCAGTAGTCCGGGACAATACCAAGAGACCCAGTACTTC.

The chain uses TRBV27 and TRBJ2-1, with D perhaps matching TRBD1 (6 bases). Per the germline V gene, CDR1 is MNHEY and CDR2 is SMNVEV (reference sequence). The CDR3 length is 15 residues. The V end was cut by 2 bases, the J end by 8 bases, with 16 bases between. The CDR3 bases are TGTGCCAGCAGTTTAGGTTTGGGGGCTAGGGATGAGCAGTTCTTC. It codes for CASSLGLGARDEQFF.

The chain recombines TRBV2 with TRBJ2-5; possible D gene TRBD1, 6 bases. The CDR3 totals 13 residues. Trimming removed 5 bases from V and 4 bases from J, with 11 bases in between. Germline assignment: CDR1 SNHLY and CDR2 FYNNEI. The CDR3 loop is CASSPHRAETQYF. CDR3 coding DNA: TGTGCCAGCAGTCCCCACAGGGCAGAGACCCAGTACTTC.

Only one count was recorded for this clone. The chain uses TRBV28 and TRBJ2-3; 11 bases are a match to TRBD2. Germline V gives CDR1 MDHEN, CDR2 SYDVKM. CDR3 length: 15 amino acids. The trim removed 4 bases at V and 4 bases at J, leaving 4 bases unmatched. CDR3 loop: CASSSLAGDADTQYF. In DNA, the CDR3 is TGTGCCAGCAGTTCACTAGCGGGGGACGCAGATACGCAGTATTTT.

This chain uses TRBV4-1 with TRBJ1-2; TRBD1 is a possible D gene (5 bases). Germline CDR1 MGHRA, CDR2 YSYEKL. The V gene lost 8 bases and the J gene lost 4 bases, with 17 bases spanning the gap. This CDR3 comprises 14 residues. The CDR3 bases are TGCGCCAGCGGGAGGGGCGGCTTACCCTATGGCTACACCTTC. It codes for CASGRGGLPYGYTF.

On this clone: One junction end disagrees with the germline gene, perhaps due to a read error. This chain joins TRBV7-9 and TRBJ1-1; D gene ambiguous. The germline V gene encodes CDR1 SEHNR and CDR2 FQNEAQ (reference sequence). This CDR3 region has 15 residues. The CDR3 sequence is CASSLAGPPHTEAFF. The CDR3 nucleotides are TGTGCCAGCAGCCTAGCGGGCCCCCCACACACTGAAGCTTTCTTT.

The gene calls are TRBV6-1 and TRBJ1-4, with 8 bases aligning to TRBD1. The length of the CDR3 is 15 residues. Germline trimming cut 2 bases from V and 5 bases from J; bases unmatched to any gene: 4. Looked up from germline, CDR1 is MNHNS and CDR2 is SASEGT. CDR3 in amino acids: CASSETGGRNEKLFF. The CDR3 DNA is TGTGCCAGCAGTGAAACAGGGGGTCGAAATGAAAAACTGTTTTTT.

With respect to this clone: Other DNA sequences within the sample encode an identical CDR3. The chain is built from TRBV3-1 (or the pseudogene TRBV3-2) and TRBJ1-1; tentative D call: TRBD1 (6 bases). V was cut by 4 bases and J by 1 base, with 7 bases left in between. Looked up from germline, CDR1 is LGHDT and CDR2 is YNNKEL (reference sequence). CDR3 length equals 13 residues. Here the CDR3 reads CASSPTGNTEAFF. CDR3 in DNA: TGTGCCAGCAGCCCGACAGGGAACACTGAAGCTTTCTTT.

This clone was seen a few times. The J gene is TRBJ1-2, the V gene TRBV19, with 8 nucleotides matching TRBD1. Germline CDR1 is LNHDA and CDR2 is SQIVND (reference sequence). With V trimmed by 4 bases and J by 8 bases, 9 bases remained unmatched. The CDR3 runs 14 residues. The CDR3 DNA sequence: TGTGCCAGTAGTAAGCCGGGACAGGCGGCGGGCTACACCTTC. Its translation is CASSKPGQAAGYTF.

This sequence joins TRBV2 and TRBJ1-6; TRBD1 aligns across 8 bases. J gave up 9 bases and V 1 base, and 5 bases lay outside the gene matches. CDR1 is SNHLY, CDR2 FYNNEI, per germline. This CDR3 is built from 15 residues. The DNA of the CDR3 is TGTGCCAGCAGTGAAGAGAGGGACAGGTTTTCACCCCTCCACTTT. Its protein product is CASSEERDRFSPLHF.

CDR3 sequence (DNA): TGTGCCAGCAGCTTAGAAAGCGTCGCGGGAGGCATCGCAGATACGCAGTATTTT. Amino acids: CASSLESVAGGIADTQYF. This chain joins TRBV11-2 and TRBJ2-3; 8 bases line up with TRBD2. In germline, CDR1 is SGHAT, CDR2 FQNNGV. The CDR3 has 18 residues. J gave up 4 bases and V 0 bases, and 12 bases lay outside the gene matches.